The 29 T cell receptor beta chains below were found in one sample sequenced in a study of human T cells and chemical hapten exposure. Time point indicated: pre-sensitization, week 0. The treatment: therapeutic diphenylcyclopropenone sensitization with weekly scalp DPC. TCRdb ran MiXCR on the RACE reads and lists one entry per CDR3 protein. The sample lists over 70,000 distinct CDR3 sequences, approximately 15% occurring once. The specimen comprised whole blood, sampled in connection with sensitization to the hapten diphenylcyclopropenone (DPC). Receptor source: a woman in her fifties or sixties with alopecia areata. Some clones in this sample may be carry-over from other donors' samples.

This clonotype was observed a handful of times. J is TRBJ1-1 and V is TRBV5-1; D is uncertain. The CDR3 spans 14 residues. Deletions cut 2 bases from V and 1 base from J, with 9 bases between. Germline CDR1 and CDR2: SGHRS and YFSETQ. The CDR3 nucleotides read TGCGCCAGCAGCTTAACGGGTCCGAACACTGAAGCTTTCTTT. Protein: CASSLTGPNTEAFF.

In its sample, this clonotype was seen a few times. The chain employs TRBV5-1 and TRBJ2-5; weak D call: TRBD2 (7 bases). CDR1 is SGHRS and CDR2 is YFSETQ in the germline V gene. V gave up 4 bases and J gave up 5 bases, with 15 bases separating them. This CDR3 has 14 amino acids. The CDR3 here is CASSPEGGFETQYF. In DNA form, the CDR3 reads TGCGCCAGCAGCCCGGAGGGGGGGTTCGAGACCCAGTACTTC.

This clonotype was observed a handful of times. The J gene is TRBJ2-5, the V gene TRBV11-2, with 7 bases aligning to TRBD1. In germline, CDR1 is SGHAT, CDR2 FQNNGV. This CDR3 has 15 amino acids. The J segment lost 1 base and the V segment lost 4 bases, leaving 6 bases of the junction unmatched. The chain's CDR3 is CASSSDGTAQETQYF. The CDR3 DNA reads as TGTGCCAGCAGCTCGGATGGGACAGCCCAAGAGACCCAGTACTTC.

This clonotype was counted between two and nine times. The chain uses TRBV4-1 and TRBJ2-5, with 7 bases lining up with TRBD2. The CDR3 totals 16 residues. Germline CDR1 is MGHRA and CDR2 is YSYEKL. V lost 1 base to trimming and J lost 1 base; unmatched junction nucleotides: 6. CDR3 nucleotide sequence: TGCGCCAGCAGCCAAGTGCTAGCGGAACTCCAAGAGACCCAGTACTTC. It encodes CASSQVLAELQETQYF.

This clonotype was recorded at least ten times. CDR3: CSAPPTGGTEQFF. Written as DNA, the CDR3 is TGCAGTGCACCTCCGACAGGGGGCACTGAGCAGTTCTTC. The chain recombines TRBV20-1 with TRBJ2-1, with TRBD1 matching over 10 bases. The ends lost 6 bases at V and 9 bases at J; junction bases unmatched: 8. This CDR3 comprises 13 residues. CDR1 and CDR2 (germline): DFQATT, SNEGSKA (reference sequence).

This clonotype was seen only a few times. This chain joins TRBV20-1 and TRBJ1-1, with D maybe TRBD1 (5 bases). Germline V gene data show CDR1 as DFQATT and CDR2 as SNEGSKA (reference sequence). V was clipped by 6 bases and J by 1 base, with 12 bases between them. There are 13 residues in the CDR3. The CDR3 DNA sequence: TGCAGTGCACCACGACAGTCGAACACTGAAGCTTTCTTT. It is translated as CSAPRQSNTEAFF.

The V call is TRBV29-1, the J call TRBJ2-3, with 7 bases identical to TRBD1. CDR3 length: 13 residues. The germline gives CDR1 SQVTM, CDR2 ANQGSEA. The ends lost 7 bases at V and 1 base at J; junction bases unmatched: 5. The CDR3 DNA reads TGCAGCGCTGTGCAGGGGGGCACAGATACGCAGTATTTT. This encodes CSAVQGGTDTQYF.

This clonotype was seen only a few times. The chain has TRBV18 and TRBJ2-7, with 7 bases fitting TRBD2. The germline gives CDR1 KGHSH, CDR2 LQKENI. V shed 4 bases and J 5 bases; nucleotides not matched to a gene: 5. The CDR3 sequence is 13 residues long. DNA of the CDR3: TGTGCCAGCTCACTAGCGGGTGTCAACGAGCAGTACTTC. Its protein product is CASSLAGVNEQYF.

This clonotype was seen only a few times. The V gene is TRBV30, the J gene TRBJ2-5; D tentatively fits TRBD1 or TRBD2 (6 bases each). The CDR3 sequence is 13 residues long. The germline V gene has CDR1 GTSNPN and CDR2 SVGIG (reference sequence). Trimming pared 6 bases from V and 4 bases from J, leaving 15 bases between. CDR3 sequence (DNA): TGTGCCTGCAAGAGGGGGGCAGGAGAGACCCAGTACTTC. Protein sequence: CACKRGAGETQYF.

The chain couples TRBV11-2 to TRBJ2-7; TRBD1 matches 10 bases. The CDR3 sequence is 14 residues long. Losses at the gene ends were 5 bases for V and 5 bases for J; bases not matched to a gene: 6. Germline assignment: CDR1 SGHAT and CDR2 FQNNGV. The CDR3 DNA sequence: TGTGCCAGCAGCCGGACAGGGGGGGAAGACGAGCAGTACTTC. Its protein is CASSRTGGEDEQYF.

This clonotype was recorded at least ten times. J is TRBJ1-2 and V is TRBV12-3 or TRBV12-4; no clear D gene. The length of the CDR3 is 13 residues. The V and J ends lost 4 bases and 4 bases respectively, with 10 bases between them. The CDR3 DNA reads TGTGCCAGCAGTTCGTACGATTTCTATGGCTACACCTTC. Its translation: CASSSYDFYGYTF.

There are many counts of this clonotype. The chain combines TRBV3-1 with TRBJ1-2; D remains unclear. Germline loops: CDR1 LGHDT, CDR2 YNNKEL (reference sequence). This CDR3 has 13 amino acids. Trimming removed 1 base at V and 4 bases at J, with 7 bases between. The CDR3 sequence is CASSQVGSYGYTF. CDR3 bases: TGTGCCAGCAGCCAAGTAGGGAGCTATGGCTACACCTTC.

This clonotype was seen a few times. The chain joins TRBV7-6 to TRBJ2-5; 10 bases align to TRBD1. Germline CDR1 is SGHVS and CDR2 is FNYEAQ. The CDR3 length is 17 residues. V was pared by 4 bases and J by 5 bases, with 13 bases of the junction left unmatched. In DNA, the CDR3 is TGTGCCAGCAGCTCACCCAAGGCGGGACAGGGGCATGAGACCCAGTACTTC. Its translation is CASSSPKAGQGHETQYF.

This clonotype was found a few times. The rearrangement joins TRBV3-1 to TRBJ2-2, with D possibly being TRBD1 (6 bases). The CDR3 has 14 residues. Trimming cost V 1 base and J 7 bases, with 10 bases left between them. From germline, CDR1 is LGHDT and CDR2 YNNKEL (reference sequence). The DNA for the CDR3 is TGTGCCAGCAGCCAAGCGACAGGTTTCGGGGAGCTGTTTTTT. The encoded protein is CASSQATGFGELFF.

This clonotype was detected many times. This chain uses TRBV7-2 with TRBJ2-3, with 13 bases lining up with TRBD2. The CDR3 has 17 amino acids. Trimming removed 1 base from V and 8 bases from J; junction bases left unmatched: 9. Germline V gene data show CDR1 as SGHTA and CDR2 as FQGNSA. The CDR3 sequence is CASSLGGLAGVFGTQYF. In DNA, the CDR3 is TGTGCCAGCAGCTTAGGAGGACTAGCGGGAGTTTTTGGTACGCAGTATTTT.

There are a few counts of this clonotype. This chain links TRBV12-3 or TRBV12-4 with TRBJ2-3, with a tentative D call TRBD1 (5 bases). V was shortened by 2 bases and J by 1 base, with 13 bases between the two germline ends. This CDR3 has 16 amino acids. CDR3 in DNA: TGTGCCAGCAGTTTAAGGGCAGGGTATGGCACAGATACGCAGTATTTT. Protein product: CASSLRAGYGTDTQYF.

This clonotype was seen once. CDR3 amino acids: CASSLAREKLFF. The CDR3 region has the DNA TGTGCCAGCAGCTTGGCCCGTGAAAAACTGTTTTTT. V and J are TRBV5-8 and TRBJ1-4, with D unresolved. The CDR3 is 12 amino acids. Trimming took 0 bases from V and 7 from J, leaving 4 bases between them. Germline V CDR1 and CDR2: SGHTS, YDEGEE.

This clonotype has a handful of counts. The chain joins TRBV5-6 to TRBJ2-7; 10 bases are a match to TRBD2. V dropped 4 bases and J dropped 7; count of bases not matched to a gene: 11. There are 15 residues in the CDR3. The germline gives CDR1 SGHDT, CDR2 YYEEEE. CDR3 nucleotide sequence: TGTGCCAGCAGCCGAAAACTAGCGGGATCGGGGGAGCAGTACTTC. Translated, it gives CASSRKLAGSGEQYF.

The V gene is TRBV30, the J gene TRBJ2-2, with 7 bases identical to TRBD1. Germline V gene lookup returns CDR1 GTSNPN and CDR2 SVGIG (reference sequence). The length of the CDR3 is 13 residues. The J segment lost 7 bases and the V segment lost 0 bases, leaving 2 bases of the junction unmatched. The CDR3 DNA reads TGTGCCTGGAGTGTACAGGGGATCGGGGAGCTGTTTTTT. Its translation is CAWSVQGIGELFF. Full variable domain (rest looked up from reference TRBV30 and TRBJ2-2): SQTIHQWPATLVQPVGSPLSLECTVEGTSNPNLYWYRQAAGRGLQLLFYSVGIGQISSEVPQNLSASRPQDRQFILSSKKLLLSDSGFYLCAWSVQGIGELFFGEGSRLTVL.

The J gene is TRBJ2-1, the V gene TRBV20-1, with no clear D. The CDR3 is 15 amino acids. Trimming removed 6 bases from V and 0 bases from J, with 15 bases in between. Germline values: CDR1 DFQATT, CDR2 SNEGSKA (reference sequence). The CDR3 sequence is CSAKPRPSSYNEQFF. The CDR3 DNA reads as TGCAGTGCCAAGCCCCGTCCGAGCTCCTACAATGAGCAGTTCTTC.

This clonotype was observed a few times. This chain joins TRBV18 and TRBJ2-2, with 9 bases that match TRBD1. The junction had 2 bases not matched to a gene; V was cut back by 2 bases and J by 4 bases. The CDR3 extends over 15 amino acids. CDR1 is KGHSH and CDR2 is LQKENI in the germline V gene. DNA for the CDR3: TGTGCCAGCTCACCAGGGACAGGGAGCACCGGGGAGCTGTTTTTT. It is translated as CASSPGTGSTGELFF.

Concerning this clonotype: Germline and junction disagree at one end, which may indicate a read error. This chain connects TRBV3-1 to TRBJ2-2; the match to TRBD2 covers 8 bases. The CDR3 is made up of 14 amino acids. The germline V gene encodes CDR1 LGHDT and CDR2 YNNKEL (reference sequence). In DNA form, the CDR3 reads TGTGCCAGCAGCCAGGCGGGAGGCCCCGGGGAGCTGCTTTTT. Its protein is CASSQAGGPGELLF.

In its sample, this clonotype was seen a few times. V is TRBV7-6 and J is TRBJ2-1; D is uncertain. CDR3 size: 13 residues. CDR1 is SGHVS and CDR2 is FNYEAQ in the germline V gene. V lost 1 base and J 9 bases, leaving 10 bases between the germline ends. The CDR3 bases are TGTGCCAGCAGCTTAGAAACGTTGGGTGAGCAGTTCTTC. Translating it yields CASSLETLGEQFF.

The chain recombines TRBV11-3 with TRBJ2-1; 8 bases map to TRBD1. Germline CDR1 SGHNT, CDR2 YENEEA. This CDR3 has 14 residues. The trim removed 1 base at V and 8 bases at J, leaving 4 bases unmatched. The CDR3: CASSLAAGGYEQFF. The CDR3 nucleotides read TGTGCCAGCAGCTTAGCCGCAGGGGGCTATGAGCAGTTCTTC.

This clonotype showed up just a few times. The V call is TRBV10-3, the J call TRBJ2-1; TRBD2 aligns across 10 bases. Germline lookup yields CDR1 ENHRY and CDR2 SYGVKD. This CDR3 region has 14 residues. The trim removed 1 base at V and 12 bases at J, leaving 6 bases unmatched. DNA for the CDR3: TGTGCCATCAGTGAGTTCACCAGCGGGAGGGCGCAGTTCTTC. Protein product: CAISEFTSGRAQFF.

This clonotype was observed at least ten times. V gene TRBV7-2 combines with J gene TRBJ2-3; 11 bases map to TRBD2. CDR1 and CDR2 (germline): SGHTA, FQGNSA. V lost 5 bases and J lost 1; bases outside the gene matches: 8. The CDR3 is made up of 17 amino acids. CDR3 sequence: CASSPRTSGYRTDTQYF. The CDR3 DNA sequence: TGTGCCAGCAGCCCTAGGACTAGCGGGTACCGCACAGATACGCAGTATTTT.

The rearrangement uses TRBV29-1 and TRBJ2-2; D remains unclear. V was cut by 4 bases and J by 1 base, with 7 bases left in between. The germline V gene has CDR1 SQVTM and CDR2 ANQGSEA. The CDR3 is 13 residues long. CDR3 amino acids: CSVGNGNTGELFF. The CDR3 region has the DNA TGCAGCGTTGGAAACGGGAACACCGGGGAGCTGTTTTTT.

The chain combines TRBV7-8 with TRBJ2-5; 13 bases match TRBD2. CDR3 length: 15 residues. Per germline, CDR1 SGHVS and CDR2 FQNEAQ. The V gene end was trimmed by 4 bases and the J gene end by 5 bases; junction bases not matched to a gene: 4. CDR3 coding DNA: TGTGCCAGCAGCTCGACTAGCGGGAGGTGGGAGACCCAGTACTTC. Amino acid sequence: CASSSTSGRWETQYF.

The sample holds a few counts of this clonotype. J is TRBJ1-5 and V is TRBV7-9; D is perhaps TRBD1 (5 bases). CDR1 is SEHNR, CDR2 FQNEAQ, per germline (reference sequence). The CDR3 runs to 15 residues. Trimming removed 2 bases from V and 3 bases from J, with 11 bases in between. CDR3 coding DNA: TGTGCCAGCAGCTTATCTGGGGGGACCAATCAGCCCCAGCATTTT. Protein: CASSLSGGTNQPQHF.